A selection of T cell receptor beta chains follows, all from one sample in a study. TCRdb passed the RT-PCR reads through MiXCR, listing each CDR3 protein once. The profile shows approximately 720,000 distinct CDR3 sequences, 13% to 15% of them singletons. Sequenced sample: memory CD4+ T cells from blood. These TCRs come from a female donor in good health, serving as a healthy control. The CDR3 runs from the conserved cysteine through the conserved F or W. D genes are given only for firm matches. Clone size is shown for a subset of rows, as once, few, many or a class of expanded clone.

d_call: NA
v_call: TRBV6-1
clone_size: few
j_call: TRBJ1-5
cdr3_nt: TGTGCCAGCACTCAAGAGGGGGAGAGGTCTCAGCCCCAGCATTTT
cdr3_aa: CASTQEGERSQPQHF

d_call: NA
v_call: TRBV4-3
clone_size: few
j_call: TRBJ1-4
cdr3_nt: TGCGCCAGCAGCCAAGAGAACAGGGTTAATGAAAAACTGTTTTTT
cdr3_aa: CASSQENRVNEKLFF

d_call: NA
v_call: TRBV20-1
clone_size: NA
j_call: TRBJ1-2
cdr3_nt: TGCAGTGTTTTCGACAGGACCAGGGGCTACACCTTC
cdr3_aa: CSVFDRTRGYTF

d_call: NA
v_call: TRBV5-1
clone_size: few
j_call: TRBJ2-2
cdr3_nt: TGCGCCAGCAGCTTGGGGACGGACAGTAGATTTTCCGGGGAGCTGTTTTTT
cdr3_aa: CASSLGTDSRFSGELFF

d_call: TRBD1
v_call: TRBV5-1
clone_size: few
j_call: TRBJ1-4
cdr3_nt: TGCGCCAGCAGCCCCCGTCCAGACTCAACAGGGGGAAAACTGTTTTTT
cdr3_aa: CASSPRPDSTGGKLFF

d_call: TRBD1
v_call: TRBV6-5
clone_size: NA
j_call: TRBJ2-7
cdr3_nt: TGTGCCAGCAGTACAGGGGAGGAGCAGTACTTC
cdr3_aa: CASSTGEEQYF

d_call: NA
v_call: TRBV12-3/TRBV12-4
clone_size: few
j_call: TRBJ2-2
cdr3_nt: TGTGCCAGCAGTTGGGCAGGGGCTTCCCTTAACACCGGGGAGCTGTTTTTT
cdr3_aa: CASSWAGASLNTGELFF

d_call: TRBD1
v_call: TRBV27
clone_size: NA
j_call: TRBJ2-7
cdr3_nt: TGTGCCAGCAGTTTGTACAGGGGCGAGCAGTACTTC
cdr3_aa: CASSLYRGEQYF

d_call: NA
v_call: TRBV5-1
clone_size: NA
j_call: TRBJ1-2
cdr3_nt: TGCGCCAGCAGCTCAGAAGGACAGCCGACGGCTACTGGCTACACCTTC
cdr3_aa: CASSSEGQPTATGYTF

d_call: NA
v_call: TRBV10-2
clone_size: few
j_call: TRBJ1-4
cdr3_nt: TGCGCCAGCAGTGCGGGCGGGGGTTTTGGAAAACTGTTTTTT
cdr3_aa: CASSAGGGFGKLFF

d_call: TRBD2
v_call: TRBV20-1
clone_size: few
j_call: TRBJ2-1
cdr3_nt: TGCAGTGCTAGAGACCCTAGCGGGAGGTCGATCAATGAGCAGTTCTTC
cdr3_aa: CSARDPSGRSINEQFF

d_call: TRBD2
v_call: TRBV9
clone_size: NA
j_call: TRBJ2-1
cdr3_nt: TGTGCCAGCAGCGTAATTAGCGGGAGTATTAATGAGCAGTTCTTC
cdr3_aa: CASSVISGSINEQFF

d_call: NA
v_call: TRBV27
clone_size: NA
j_call: TRBJ1-6
cdr3_nt: TGTGCCAGCAGTTTATTCGGTTCACCCCTCCACTTT
cdr3_aa: CASSLFGSPLHF

d_call: NA
v_call: TRBV5-1
clone_size: few
j_call: TRBJ2-5
cdr3_nt: TGCGCCAGCAGCTTCTATAGGGGAGAGACCCAGTACTTC
cdr3_aa: CASSFYRGETQYF

d_call: NA
v_call: TRBV25-1
clone_size: NA
j_call: TRBJ1-1
cdr3_nt: TGTGCCAGCAGTGAATATGGAGGGGACACTGAAGCTTTCTTT
cdr3_aa: CASSEYGGDTEAFF

d_call: NA
v_call: TRBV6-5
clone_size: many
j_call: TRBJ2-1
cdr3_nt: TGTGCCAGCAGTTACACGACTATCAGTAACAATGAGCAGTTCTTC
cdr3_aa: CASSYTTISNNEQFF

d_call: NA
v_call: TRBV5-1
clone_size: NA
j_call: TRBJ2-7
cdr3_nt: TGCGCCAGCAGAGAGAACAGGGTGGGAGAGCAGTACGAGCAGTACTTC
cdr3_aa: CASRENRVGEQYEQYF

d_call: TRBD1
v_call: TRBV4-2
clone_size: NA
j_call: TRBJ1-2
cdr3_nt: TGTGCCAGCAGCCAAGATCAGCCGGGACAGGGAGGAGGTGAAGCCGGCTACACCTTC
cdr3_aa: CASSQDQPGQGGGEAGYTF

d_call: NA
v_call: TRBV18
clone_size: NA
j_call: TRBJ2-5
cdr3_nt: TGTGCCAGCTCACCAAATGGGGGCCAAGAGACCCAGTACTTC
cdr3_aa: CASSPNGGQETQYF

d_call: TRBD1
v_call: TRBV19
clone_size: few
j_call: TRBJ1-1
cdr3_nt: TGTGCCAGTAGTATAGGGACAGGCAGTCAAGGTGAAGCTTTCTTT
cdr3_aa: CASSIGTGSQGEAFF

d_call: TRBD1
v_call: TRBV7-2
clone_size: NA
j_call: TRBJ2-2
cdr3_nt: TGTGCCAGCAGCCCTCGGACAGGAAGCGCCGGGGAGCTGTTTTTT
cdr3_aa: CASSPRTGSAGELFF

d_call: NA
v_call: TRBV20-1
clone_size: NA
j_call: TRBJ2-1
cdr3_nt: TGCAGTGCTAGAGATCATGATCTAGATACGCAGTTCTTC
cdr3_aa: CSARDHDLDTQFF

d_call: TRBD2
v_call: TRBV12-3/TRBV12-4
clone_size: many
j_call: TRBJ2-2
cdr3_nt: TGTGCCAGCAGTTTACTAGCGGGAGGGACCGGGGAGCTGTTTTTT
cdr3_aa: CASSLLAGGTGELFF

d_call: TRBD1
v_call: TRBV7-9
clone_size: NA
j_call: TRBJ1-1
cdr3_nt: TGTGCCAGCAGCTTAGGAGCCAGGGGCAGGGGGCATAATGAAGCTTTCTTT
cdr3_aa: CASSLGARGRGHNEAFF

d_call: NA
v_call: TRBV7-7
clone_size: NA
j_call: TRBJ2-1
cdr3_nt: TGTGCTAGCAGCTCAGGGGCGTCAACCTACAATGAGCAGTTCTTC
cdr3_aa: CASSSGASTYNEQFF

d_call: TRBD1
v_call: TRBV10-3
clone_size: NA
j_call: TRBJ2-7
cdr3_nt: TGTGCCATCAGCGGACAGGGGAGCTACGAGCAGTACTTC
cdr3_aa: CAISGQGSYEQYF

d_call: NA
v_call: TRBV24-1
clone_size: few
j_call: TRBJ1-2
cdr3_nt: TGTGCCACCAGTGATCCGGGCAATGCTGGGGCCTATGGCTACACCTTC
cdr3_aa: CATSDPGNAGAYGYTF

d_call: NA
v_call: TRBV12-3/TRBV12-4
clone_size: NA
j_call: TRBJ1-2
cdr3_nt: TGTGCCTCGGCAGCTCAGCGCCCTAACTATGGCTACACCTTC
cdr3_aa: CASAAQRPNYGYTF

d_call: NA
v_call: TRBV7-2
clone_size: few
j_call: TRBJ2-1
cdr3_nt: TGTGCCAGCAGCTTGGGATTTGGCAGCACGAATGAGCAGTTCTTC
cdr3_aa: CASSLGFGSTNEQFF

d_call: NA
v_call: TRBV10-3
clone_size: many
j_call: TRBJ2-1
cdr3_nt: TGTGCCATCAAGGGCAGGGGAGCCAGTGAGCAGTTCTTC
cdr3_aa: CAIKGRGASEQFF

d_call: TRBD2
v_call: TRBV7-3
clone_size: NA
j_call: TRBJ2-7
cdr3_nt: TGTGCCAGCAGCCCCAGCCGGACTAGCGGGCAGCAGTACTTC
cdr3_aa: CASSPSRTSGQQYF

d_call: NA
v_call: TRBV20-1
clone_size: NA
j_call: TRBJ2-1
cdr3_nt: TGCAGTGCTAATTCGCTGAGGGACGGGAATGAGCAGTTCTTC
cdr3_aa: CSANSLRDGNEQFF

d_call: NA
v_call: TRBV18
clone_size: few
j_call: TRBJ2-3
cdr3_nt: TGTGCCAGCTCACCACAGACGGCCCCTAGCACAGATACGCAGTATTTT
cdr3_aa: CASSPQTAPSTDTQYF

d_call: NA
v_call: TRBV5-4
clone_size: NA
j_call: TRBJ1-3
cdr3_nt: TGTGCCACCTCAATCGGGACACCCGGGATAACTGGAAACACCATATATTTT
cdr3_aa: CATSIGTPGITGNTIYF

d_call: NA
v_call: TRBV5-1
clone_size: many
j_call: TRBJ1-5
cdr3_nt: TGCGCCAGCAGCCCCTCCGTACAGGGCCCCGATCAGCCCCAGCATTTT
cdr3_aa: CASSPSVQGPDQPQHF

d_call: NA
v_call: TRBV5-1
clone_size: many
j_call: TRBJ2-2
cdr3_nt: TGCGCCAGCAGCTTGGCCGGGTCGAGAACCGGGGAGCTGTTTTTT
cdr3_aa: CASSLAGSRTGELFF

d_call: NA
v_call: TRBV27
clone_size: NA
j_call: TRBJ1-6
cdr3_nt: TGTGCCAGCAGTTTATCGGGAGTTTATTCACCCCTCCACTTT
cdr3_aa: CASSLSGVYSPLHF

d_call: NA
v_call: TRBV29-1
clone_size: NA
j_call: TRBJ1-1
cdr3_nt: TGCAGCGTCGAAGGGACAATGAACACTGAAGCTTTCTTT
cdr3_aa: CSVEGTMNTEAFF

d_call: NA
v_call: TRBV5-1
clone_size: NA
j_call: TRBJ1-1
cdr3_nt: TGCGCCAGCAGTAGGGCAGGGCTGAACACTGAAGCTTTCTTT
cdr3_aa: CASSRAGLNTEAFF

d_call: NA
v_call: TRBV5-1
clone_size: many
j_call: TRBJ2-7
cdr3_nt: TGCGCCAGCAGCTTGACGGGGAACAGGGTCAACGAGCAGTACTTC
cdr3_aa: CASSLTGNRVNEQYF

d_call: NA
v_call: TRBV29-1
clone_size: many
j_call: TRBJ2-1
cdr3_nt: TGCAGCGGAGGGACGCAATACAATGAGCAGTTCTTC
cdr3_aa: CSGGTQYNEQFF

d_call: TRBD2
v_call: TRBV29-1
clone_size: many
j_call: TRBJ2-7
cdr3_nt: TGCAGCGTTGATCCTAGCGGGAGTTCCTACGAGCAGTACTTC
cdr3_aa: CSVDPSGSSYEQYF

d_call: NA
v_call: TRBV5-1
clone_size: NA
j_call: TRBJ1-3
cdr3_nt: TGCGCCAGCAGCCTGGGGGCGTTTGGAAACACCATATATTTT
cdr3_aa: CASSLGAFGNTIYF

d_call: NA
v_call: TRBV29-1
clone_size: many
j_call: TRBJ2-3
cdr3_nt: TGCAGCGCGGTCTGGGGGATCACAGATACGCAGTATTTT
cdr3_aa: CSAVWGITDTQYF

d_call: TRBD2
v_call: TRBV12-3/TRBV12-4
clone_size: few
j_call: TRBJ2-7
cdr3_nt: TGTGCCAGCAGTTTATCAAGAGCGGGAGAGAGTGAGCAGTACTTC
cdr3_aa: CASSLSRAGESEQYF

d_call: NA
v_call: TRBV7-9
clone_size: few
j_call: TRBJ2-7
cdr3_nt: TGTGCCAGCAGCTTAGATAGAGGGGGGGGCCACTACGAGCAGTACTTC
cdr3_aa: CASSLDRGGGHYEQYF

d_call: TRBD2
v_call: TRBV20-1
clone_size: NA
j_call: TRBJ2-1
cdr3_nt: TGCAGTGCTAACCAAGCGGGGTCTAACAATGAGCAGTTCTTC
cdr3_aa: CSANQAGSNNEQFF

d_call: NA
v_call: TRBV28
clone_size: few
j_call: TRBJ1-4
cdr3_nt: TGTGCCAGCAGTACCCTTGGGGTTACAGATGAAAAACTGTTTTTT
cdr3_aa: CASSTLGVTDEKLFF

d_call: TRBD2
v_call: TRBV5-1
clone_size: NA
j_call: TRBJ2-3
cdr3_nt: TGCGCCAGCAGCTTTAGCGGGAGTCTGACACGCACAGATACGCAGTATTTT
cdr3_aa: CASSFSGSLTRTDTQYF

d_call: NA
v_call: TRBV6-5
clone_size: many
j_call: TRBJ2-1
cdr3_nt: TGTGCCAGCAGTTACCGGGGCAGTAGCCACAATGAGCAGTTCTTC
cdr3_aa: CASSYRGSSHNEQFF

d_call: TRBD1
v_call: TRBV6-5
clone_size: many
j_call: TRBJ2-7
cdr3_nt: TGTGCCAGCCGCCCCCCTGCGGGACAGGGATTATACGAGCAGTACTTC
cdr3_aa: CASRPPAGQGLYEQYF